One sample yielded the 19 T cell receptor beta chains listed below, sequenced in a study of T cells in localized non-small cell lung cancer (dated by TCRdb to 2018 to 2020). The library was made by the immunoSEQ multiplex PCR assay. In its TCRdb copy, this immuneACCESS table keeps in-frame sequences only and misses some clones. Where compared with another copy, unresolved V genes explain less than half of these, and the others have no known cause. This sample holds some 27,000 clones; about 90% were observed only once. Jointly, the top ten make up roughly 2.9% of the sample. This sample comprised peripheral blood, obtained before any cancer treatment. The receptor source for this set is a woman between 18 and 49 years old with stage I lung adenocarcinoma.

This clone was detected a few times. The chain uses TRBV7-9 and TRBJ1-1; 9 bases align to TRBD1. The length of the CDR3 is 14 residues. Per the germline V gene, CDR1 is SEHNR and CDR2 is FQNEAQ (reference sequence). V shed 9 bases, J shed 1 base, and the junction held 6 bases outside the gene matches. The CDR3 sequence is CASRLGQGNTEAFF. The DNA for the CDR3 is TGTGCCAGTAGGTTGGGACAGGGGAACACTGAAGCTTTCTTT.

The genes are TRBV7-6 and TRBJ2-7; 11 bases line up with TRBD1. V dropped 0 bases and J dropped 6; count of bases not matched to a gene: 4. CDR1 and CDR2 (germline): SGHVS, FNYEAQ. The CDR3 spans 15 residues. The CDR3 is CASSLAGTGGGEQYF. CDR3 nucleotides: TGTGCCAGCAGCTTAGCAGGGACAGGGGGAGGCGAGCAGTACTTC.

The CDR3 nucleotides are TGCGCCAGCAGCTTGGATAGTTCACAGGGCGGAGGACTAGGTGGCTACACCTTC. This encodes CASSLDSSQGGGLGGYTF. The chain recombines TRBV5-1 with TRBJ1-2; a possible D gene is TRBD1 (6 bases). Trimming stripped 0 bases from V and 7 bases from J, with 25 bases between. CDR1 and CDR2 from the germline V gene are SGHRS and YFSETQ. CDR3 length: 18 residues.

The chain is built from TRBV19 and TRBJ2-7; 11 bases are shared with TRBD2. The CDR3 covers 15 residues. Germline CDR1 LNHDA, CDR2 SQIVND (reference sequence). Trimming cost V 5 bases and J 2 bases; bases outside gene matches: 5. The CDR3 sequence is CASSGGTSGAYEQYF. The CDR3 coding sequence is TGTGCCAGTAGTGGCGGGACTAGCGGAGCCTACGAGCAGTACTTC.

J is TRBJ1-2 and V is TRBV5-6, with D hard to call. The CDR3 covers 15 residues. Germline values: CDR1 SGHDT, CDR2 YYEEEE. V shed 0 bases and J shed 6 bases, with 15 bases lying between them. The CDR3 DNA reads as TGTGCCAGCAGCTTGGGAGACGGAGTTCCTCATGGCTACACCTTC. It is translated as CASSLGDGVPHGYTF.

The chain has TRBV25-1 and TRBJ2-2; 9 bases line up with TRBD1. Per germline, CDR1 MGHDK and CDR2 SYGVNS. Trimming at V came to 5 bases and at J to 5 bases, leaving 6 bases not matched to a gene. CDR3 length: 15 amino acids. CDR3 loop: CASSPGQGGTGELFF. The CDR3 coding sequence is TGTGCCAGCAGTCCGGGACAGGGTGGGACCGGGGAGCTGTTTTTT. Combining the CDR3 with reference TRBV25-1 and TRBJ2-2 gives the whole variable domain EADIYQTPRYLVIGTGKKITLECSQTMGHDKMYWYQQDPGMELHLIHYSYGVNSTEKGDLSSESTVSRIRTEHFPLTLESARPSHTSQYLCASSPGQGGTGELFFGEGSRLTVL.

The CDR3 here is CATSRDGLAGGSTDTQYF. In nucleotides, the CDR3 is TGTGCCACCAGCAGAGATGGTCTAGCGGGAGGGTCGACAGATACGCAGTATTTT. This chain joins TRBV15 and TRBJ2-3, with 12 positions matching TRBD2. The V gene's germline CDR1 is LNHNV and CDR2 YYDKDF (reference sequence). The length of the CDR3 is 18 residues. Trimming cost V 0 bases and J 3 bases; bases outside gene matches: 7.

This chain connects TRBV2 to TRBJ2-5; no clear D gene. CDR3 length: 11 amino acids. Germline CDR1 and CDR2: SNHLY and FYNNEI. V was shortened by 4 bases and J by 4 bases, with 4 bases between the two germline ends. The CDR3 loop is CASSVSETQYF. The CDR3 bases are TGTGCCAGCAGTGTGTCAGAGACCCAGTACTTC. Combining the CDR3 with reference TRBV2 and TRBJ2-5 gives the whole variable domain EPEVTQTPSHQVTQMGQEVILRCVPISNHLYFYWYRQILGQKVEFLVSFYNNEISEKSEIFDDQFSVERPDGSNFTLKIRSTKLEDSAMYFCASSVSETQYFGPGTRLLVL.

The V call is TRBV5-6, the J call TRBJ2-1, with a possible D match to TRBD2 (5 bases). With 4 bases removed from V and 4 bases from J, the gap between germline ends came to 9 bases. Germline CDR1 and CDR2: SGHDT and YYEEEE. This CDR3 contains 13 residues. The CDR3 reads CASSEADYNEQFF. The CDR3, as DNA: TGTGCCAGCAGCGAAGCGGATTACAATGAGCAGTTCTTC.

The CDR3 DNA is TGCGCCAGCAGCTTGGATGTAGGGGATTTGAACACTGAAGCTTTCTTT. Its protein is CASSLDVGDLNTEAFF. The V gene is TRBV5-1, the J gene TRBJ1-1, with D possibly being TRBD1 (5 bases). The ends were cut back, 0 bases at V and 0 bases at J, with 12 bases in the middle. Germline V gene sequence: CDR1 SGHRS, CDR2 YFSETQ. The CDR3 is 16 residues long.

The chain carries TRBV5-1 and TRBJ2-5; D ambiguous. The ends were cut back, 0 bases at V and 2 bases at J, with 8 bases in the middle. This CDR3 comprises 14 residues. Germline V CDR1 and CDR2: SGHRS, YFSETQ. In nucleotides, the CDR3 is TGCGCCAGCAGCTTGGGGGGTGGTCAAGAGACCCAGTACTTC. Its protein is CASSLGGGQETQYF.

This chain uses TRBV27 with TRBJ2-5; 8 nucleotides align to TRBD2. Unmatched junction bases numbered 3, after V lost 5 bases and J lost 4 bases. Germline V gives CDR1 MNHEY, CDR2 SMNVEV (reference sequence). The CDR3 is made up of 13 amino acids. The CDR3 bases are TGTGCCAGCAGTATGCTAGCGGGAGAGACCCAGTACTTC. This sequence encodes CASSMLAGETQYF.

This sequence joins TRBV7-9 and TRBJ2-6; D ambiguous. CDR1 and CDR2 from the germline V gene are SEHNR and FQNEAQ (reference sequence). V gave up 1 base and J gave up 0 bases, with 7 bases separating them. The CDR3 length is 16 residues. CDR3 region: CASSLVSLSGANVLTF. The CDR3 nucleotides are TGTGCCAGCAGCTTAGTGAGCCTCTCTGGGGCCAACGTCCTGACTTTC.

The chain links TRBV27 to TRBJ2-3, with unresolved D. The CDR3 spans 15 residues. CDR1 and CDR2 (germline): MNHEY, SMNVEV (reference sequence). V was cut by 4 bases and J by 3 bases, with 14 bases left in between. For the CDR3, the DNA is TGTGCCAGCAGTTCCCCATTAAGGGCGACAGATACGCAGTATTTT. Translating it yields CASSSPLRATDTQYF.

The chain employs TRBV30 and TRBJ2-1; D gene ambiguous. The V end lost 7 bases, the J end lost 0 bases, and 10 bases lay between the germline ends. The germline V gene encodes CDR1 GTSNPN and CDR2 SVGIG (reference sequence). This CDR3 is built from 13 residues. CDR3 nucleotide sequence: TGTGCCTCCACTCAGGCCTCCTACAATGAGCAGTTCTTC. Its protein is CASTQASYNEQFF.

The chain is built from TRBV6-5 and TRBJ1-3; D gene uncertain. This CDR3 comprises 15 residues. Trimming cost V 6 bases and J 0 bases, with 12 bases left between them. Germline lookup yields CDR1 MNHEY and CDR2 SVGAGI. CDR3 region: CASRLQRRSGNTIYF. CDR3 nucleotides: TGTGCCAGCAGACTACAGCGTCGCTCTGGAAACACCATATATTTT.

The chain has TRBV5-1 and TRBJ2-3; D uncertain. CDR3 length: 13 residues. Germline V gene lookup returns CDR1 SGHRS and CDR2 YFSETQ. The V end lost 4 bases, the J end lost 3 bases, and 9 bases lay between the germline ends. The CDR3 nucleotides read TGCGCCAGCAGCGTAGGACGGACAGATACGCAGTATTTT. Protein: CASSVGRTDTQYF.

The count of this clone is one. The chain combines TRBV30 with TRBJ2-3; perhaps TRBD1 as D (6 bases). V lost 5 bases to trimming and J lost 3 bases, with 12 bases between them. The CDR3 loop spans 13 amino acids. The germline V gene encodes CDR1 GTSNPN and CDR2 SVGIG (reference sequence). DNA for the CDR3: TGTGCCTGGGAAGGGGGTCTGACAGATACGCAGTATTTT. This codes for CAWEGGLTDTQYF.

This chain links TRBV5-1 with TRBJ1-3, with 8 bases matching TRBD1. CDR1 is SGHRS and CDR2 is YFSETQ in the germline V gene. V was pared by 4 bases and J by 3 bases, with 9 bases of the junction left unmatched. The CDR3 is made up of 16 amino acids. The CDR3 sequence: CASSDRDRPLGNTIYF. The CDR3 nucleotides are TGCGCCAGCAGCGACCGGGACAGGCCTCTTGGAAACACCATATATTTT.